The source of this T cell receptor beta chain is a study of tumor and adjacent non-tumor tissue in lung cancer. Study-wide context: There were some 11 adenocarcinoma, 2 squamous cell carcinoma and 1 small cell lung cancer cases.

Trimming cost V 2 bases and J 0 bases, with 14 bases left between them. The CDR3 contains 18 residues. From germline, CDR1 is MNHEY and CDR2 SVGEGT. No cell sorting was done before RNA was extracted from the tissue. This clonotype ranks as medium-sized. Its antigen is not known. A modified ARM-PCR protocol with three rounds of nested PCR amplified TCRbeta. In TCRdb, the multiplex PCR reads were re-called with MiXCR into one record per CDR3 protein. Of 100,000 to 150,000 distinct CDR3 sequences in the sample, 60% to 70% were seen once. Study results and caveats: Top 100 clones took a larger repertoire share in normal lung.

The rearrangement uses TRBV6-2 or TRBV6-3 and TRBJ2-6; D tentatively reads TRBD1 or TRBD2 (5 bases each). The specimen was lung tumor tissue. The clonotype comes from a young man with non-small cell lung cancer. CDR3: CASSYVGDPISGANVLTF. In DNA form, the CDR3 reads TGTGCCAGCAGTTACGTGGGGGACCCCATCTCTGGGGCCAACGTCCTGACTTTC.